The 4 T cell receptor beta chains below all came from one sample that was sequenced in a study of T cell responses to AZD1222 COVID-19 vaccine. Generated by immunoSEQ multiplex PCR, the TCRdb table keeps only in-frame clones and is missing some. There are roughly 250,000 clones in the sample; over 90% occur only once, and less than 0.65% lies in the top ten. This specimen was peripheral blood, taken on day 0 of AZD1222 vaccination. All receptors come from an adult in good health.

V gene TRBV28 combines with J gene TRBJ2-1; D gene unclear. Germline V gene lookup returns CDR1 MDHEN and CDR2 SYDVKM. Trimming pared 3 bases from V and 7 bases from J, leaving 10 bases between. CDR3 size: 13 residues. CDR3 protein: CASSFRTVNEQFF. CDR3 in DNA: TGTGCCAGCAGTTTTAGGACGGTTAATGAGCAGTTCTTC.

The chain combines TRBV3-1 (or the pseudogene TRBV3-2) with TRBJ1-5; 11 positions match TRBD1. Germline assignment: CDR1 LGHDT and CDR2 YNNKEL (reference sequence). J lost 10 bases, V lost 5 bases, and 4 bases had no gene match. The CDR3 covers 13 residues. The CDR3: CASSGTGGRPQHF. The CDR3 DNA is TGTGCCAGCAGCGGGACAGGGGGGAGACCCCAGCATTTT.

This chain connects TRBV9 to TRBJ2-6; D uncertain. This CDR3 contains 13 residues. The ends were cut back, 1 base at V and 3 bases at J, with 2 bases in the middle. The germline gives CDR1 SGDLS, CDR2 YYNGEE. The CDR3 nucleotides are TGTGCCAGCAGCGTAAATGGGGCCAACGTCCTGACTTTC. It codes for CASSVNGANVLTF.

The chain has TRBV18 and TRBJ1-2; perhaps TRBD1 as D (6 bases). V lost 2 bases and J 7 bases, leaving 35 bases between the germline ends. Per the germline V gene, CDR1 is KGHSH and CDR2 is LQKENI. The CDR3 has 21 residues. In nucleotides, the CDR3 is TGTGCCAGCTCACCAACCCCCGGGACCGCCCGGACAGCGACCTTGAGAAGTGGCTACACCTTC. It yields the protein CASSPTPGTARTATLRSGYTF. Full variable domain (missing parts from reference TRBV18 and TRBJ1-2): NAGVMQNPRHLVRRRGQEARLRCSPMKGHSHVYWYRQLPEEGLKFMVYLQKENIIDESGMPKERFSAEFPKEGPSILRIQQVVRGDSAAYFCASSPTPGTARTATLRSGYTFGSGTRLTVV.